This T cell receptor (beta chain) came from a study of shared clonotypes between healthy human individuals (dated by TCRdb to about 2020). For the wider study: Three men and a couple of women, aged 18 to 49 years, made up the cohort. For each donor, three plates each were used for CD4 naive and CD4 memory, two plates were used for CD8 naive, and one plate was used for CD8 memory. Blood TCR repertoires of roughly five healthy adults were deeply sequenced to estimate repertoire size and the extent of clonotype sharing between individuals. To increase sequencing depth and limit assay-specific biases, TCR repertoire library preparation and sequencing were carried out by different laboratories using diverse techniques. Each donor's leukapheresis produced roughly between roughly 0.85 and 9.5 billion PBMCs.

Comments on this clone: The specificity of this receptor is unknown. No base quality values were provided; no much bigger clone lies one nucleotide off.

Results the study describes overall, beyond this receptor: Pairwise subsampling indicated that sequencing depth was expected to affect the degree of clonotype sharing among donors. Larger estimated clonotype richness was generally found for naive subsets than for memory subsets. Across a handful of donors, approximately 5% of naive CD4, 3% to 4% of naive CD8, under 2.5% of memory CD4, and under 0.45% of memory CD8 clonotypes were shared. The genetic and exposure-history diversity represented was limited by the small number of donors. Even with the large sequencing depth, rarefaction of the sorted-subset datasets indicated that sequencing was incomplete. Sampling was restricted to blood, and TCR repertoires in tissues likely differ from the TCR repertoires found in blood. Compared with non-shared clonotypes, the clonotypes found in all four sorted-subset donors had higher generation probabilities.

CDR1 and CDR2 are read off the germline V gene as SNHLY and FYNNEI. The V and J ends are trimmed by 0 bases and 3 bases, leaving 11 bases between them. Including the terminal cysteine and phenylalanine, the CDR3 comprises 15 residues. Only the CDR3 DNA is retained, 45 bases long and in frame from the first base. TCR CDR3 regions were amplified from genomic DNA by multiplex PCR using the deep immunoSEQ assay. Genomic DNA extracted from each cell subset was distributed evenly over all wells of several immunoSEQ 96-well plates, and each plate served as one replicate. For sorted subsets, each replicate PCR was loaded with 200 to 250 ng genomic DNA, equivalent to 30,000 or so T cell genomes. Purified libraries were quantified with a Qubit 3.0 fluorometer, sized on a Bioanalyzer 2100, and re-quantified with the KAPA Library Quantification kit. Each immunoSEQ 96-well plate was sequenced on its own single-read 150-cycle Illumina NextSeq 550 flow cell. The source study handled its data this way. The immunoSEQ output contained only junctional sequences without quality scores, so filtering could not match that applied to full-length reads. To assign V/J genes and CDR3, sequences were annotated using PyIR, a Python wrapper for IgBLAST v1.9, with IMGT germline references. Reads with weak V/J assignments (E-value above 1e-6), missing CDR3, stop codons, out-of-frame junctions, or ambiguous translated residues were removed. V3J clonotypes were defined by identical inferred V gene, J gene, and CDR3 amino acid sequence. Percentage overlap between repertoires was computed as shared unique clonotypes divided by the size of the smaller repertoire. Three approaches were used to assess repertoire richness: RTK rarefaction, the Chao1 estimator, and Recon v2.1 estimates of unobserved clonotypes. OLGA was used to compute generation probabilities for all TCRbeta clonotypes that the gDNA method yielded from a handful of donors. Imported from immuneACCESS, the table was reduced by TCRdb to in-frame sequences with V and J called. These copies leave out some clones; in studies compared against another copy, an unresolved V gene accounts for under half, and the cause of the remainder is not known. V, J and clone size reflect that table, while D and trimming were determined from the DNA. The sample yields roughly 1,100,000 clones; about 80% were counted once. Roughly 1.4% of the sample comes from the top ten.

Healthy HIV-negative adults with no recently reported acute infections or vaccinations were included as donors. Every donor was a Caucasian adult living in Nashville, Tennessee, USA. CD4+ T cells were enriched by magnetic negative selection, after which naive cells were positively selected on CD45RA and the negative fraction was taken as the memory subset. After blood collection by leukapheresis, PBMCs were isolated using Ficoll-Histopaque density gradient centrifugation and then cryopreserved in the vapor phase of liquid nitrogen. Analytical flow cytometry was used to check the purity and quantity of each magnetically sorted T cell population. From each sorted fraction, genomic DNA was isolated and quantified by UV absorbance on a Nanodrop 2000c.

Specimen: memory CD4+ T cells sorted from blood. What this sample's cell subset or site label stands for: CD45RA-negative fraction. The chain employs TRBV2 and TRBJ1-2; no D segment can be confidently identified. This clonotype was obtained from a young man in good health. The CDR3 region has the sequence CASSEATAAYYGYTF. The DNA reads as follows: TGTGCCAGCAGTGAAGCCACAGCAGCTTACTATGGCTACACCTTC. Supplemented by the reference TRBV2 and TRBJ1-2 proteins around the CDR3, the complete variable domain is EPEVTQTPSHQVTQMGQEVILRCVPISNHLYFYWYRQILGQKVEFLVSFYNNEISEKSEIFDDQFSVERPDGSNFTLKIRSTKLEDSAMYFCASSEATAAYYGYTFGSGTRLTVV.